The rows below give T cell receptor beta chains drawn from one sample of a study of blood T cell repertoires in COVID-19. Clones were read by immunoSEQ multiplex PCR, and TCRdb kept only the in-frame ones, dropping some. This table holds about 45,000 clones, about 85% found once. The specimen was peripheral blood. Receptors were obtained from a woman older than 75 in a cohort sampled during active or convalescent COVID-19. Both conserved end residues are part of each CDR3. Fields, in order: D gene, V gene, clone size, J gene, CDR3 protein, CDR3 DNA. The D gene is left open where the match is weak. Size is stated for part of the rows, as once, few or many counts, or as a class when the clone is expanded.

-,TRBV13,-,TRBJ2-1,CASSLGGIESNEQFF,TGTGCCAGCAGCTTAGGCGGGATAGAATCCAATGAGCAGTTCTTC
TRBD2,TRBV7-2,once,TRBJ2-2,CASSLVEREGNTGELFF,TGTGCCAGCAGCTTAGTGGAGCGGGAGGGGAACACCGGGGAGCTGTTTTTT
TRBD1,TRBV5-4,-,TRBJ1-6,CASSPQTGYNSPLHF,TGTGCCAGCAGCCCCCAGACAGGGTATAATTCACCCCTCCACTTT
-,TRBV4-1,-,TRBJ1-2,CASSPFPSGRRGDYGYTF,TGCGCCAGCAGCCCATTCCCCTCCGGACGCCGGGGGGACTATGGCTACACCTTC
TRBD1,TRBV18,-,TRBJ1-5,CASSPRTGDQPQHF,TGTGCCAGCTCACCCAGGACAGGGGATCAGCCCCAGCATTTT
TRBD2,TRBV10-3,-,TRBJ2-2,CAISFPSGGENTGELFF,TGTGCCATCAGTTTCCCTAGCGGGGGGGAGAACACCGGGGAGCTGTTTTTT
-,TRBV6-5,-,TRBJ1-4,CASSLSSTNEKLFF,TGTGCCAGCAGCCTTTCTTCAACTAATGAAAAACTGTTTTTT
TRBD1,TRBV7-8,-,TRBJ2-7,CASSARTGRSYEQYF,TGTGCCAGCAGCGCCCGGACAGGCCGGTCCTACGAGCAGTACTTC
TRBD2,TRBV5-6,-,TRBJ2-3,CASSSGTRTDTQYF,TGTGCCAGCAGCTCCGGGACTAGAACAGATACGCAGTATTTT
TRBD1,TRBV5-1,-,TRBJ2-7,CASSRDSPPLGEQYF,TGCGCCAGCAGCCGGGACAGTCCCCCTCTGGGGGAGCAGTACTTC
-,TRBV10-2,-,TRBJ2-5,CASTSGASQETQYF,TGCGCCAGCACCTCCGGAGCGTCCCAAGAGACCCAGTACTTC
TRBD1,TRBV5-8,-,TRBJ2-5,CASSSPRTGSVETQYF,TGTGCCAGCAGCTCACCTCGGACAGGGTCCGTAGAGACCCAGTACTTC
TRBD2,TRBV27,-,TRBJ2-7,CASSAGGGRGPYEQYF,TGTGCCAGCAGTGCCGGGGGGGGGCGGGGTCCCTACGAGCAGTACTTC
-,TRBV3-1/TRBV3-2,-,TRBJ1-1,CASSQLGGTEAFF,TGTGCCAGCAGCCAACTAGGGGGCACTGAAGCTTTCTTT
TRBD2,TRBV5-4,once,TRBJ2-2,CASSFGGTSGNTGELFF,TGTGCCAGCAGCTTTGGGGGGACTAGCGGGAACACCGGGGAGCTGTTTTTT
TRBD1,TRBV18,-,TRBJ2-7,CASSPFLPDRDYEQYF,TGTGCCAGCTCACCCTTCCTCCCGGACAGGGACTACGAGCAGTACTTC
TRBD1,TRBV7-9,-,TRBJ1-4,CASSSTGYDEKLFF,TGTGCCAGCAGCTCGACAGGGTATGACGAAAAACTGTTTTTT
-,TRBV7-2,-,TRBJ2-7,CASSQRRGGSEQYF,TGTGCCAGCAGCCAACGGCGGGGCGGGTCCGAGCAGTACTTC
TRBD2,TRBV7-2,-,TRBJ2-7,CASSFAGAVYEQYF,TGTGCCAGCAGCTTCGCGGGAGCGGTTTACGAGCAGTACTTC
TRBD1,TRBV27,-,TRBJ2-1,CASSLKFLDRGQGEQFF,TGTGCCAGCAGTTTGAAATTCCTAGACAGGGGGCAAGGTGAGCAGTTCTTC
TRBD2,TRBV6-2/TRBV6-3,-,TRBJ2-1,CASSSFIAGVGNEQFF,TGTGCCAGCAGCTCCTTTATAGCGGGAGTTGGGAATGAGCAGTTCTTC
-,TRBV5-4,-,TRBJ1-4,CASSFQGTTNEKLFF,TGTGCCAGCAGCTTCCAGGGGACAACTAATGAAAAACTGTTTTTT
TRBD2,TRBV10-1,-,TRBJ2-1,CASSSGGAINEQFF,TGCGCCAGCAGTAGCGGGGGGGCCATCAATGAGCAGTTCTTC
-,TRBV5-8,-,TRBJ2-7,CASSLLDRGYEQYF,TGTGCCAGCAGCTTGCTGGACAGAGGCTACGAGCAGTACTTC
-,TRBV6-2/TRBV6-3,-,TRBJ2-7,CASSYSLREQYF,TGTGCCAGCAGTTACAGCCTCCGCGAGCAGTACTTC
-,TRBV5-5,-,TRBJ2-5,CASSLAGVEETQYF,TGTGCCAGCAGCTTGGCAGGGGTCGAAGAGACCCAGTACTTC
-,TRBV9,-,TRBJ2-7,CASSVASKSVYEQYF,TGTGCCAGCAGCGTAGCGTCAAAGTCAGTCTACGAGCAGTACTTC
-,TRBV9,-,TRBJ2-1,CASSVGRAVYNEQFF,TGTGCCAGCAGCGTAGGGCGGGCCGTCTACAATGAGCAGTTCTTC
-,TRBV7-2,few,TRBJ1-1,CASSQSGLGYAEAFF,TGTGCCAGCAGCCAATCGGGACTGGGGTACGCTGAAGCTTTCTTT
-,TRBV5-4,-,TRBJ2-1,CASSHGGSATGEQFF,TGTGCCAGCAGCCACGGTGGCAGTGCTACGGGTGAGCAGTTCTTC
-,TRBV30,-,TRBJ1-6,CAWRGLGNSPLHF,TGTGCCTGGAGGGGACTGGGTAATTCACCCCTCCACTTT
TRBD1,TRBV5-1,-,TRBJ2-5,CASSLLPTGGQETQYF,TGCGCCAGCAGCTTGCTGCCCACAGGGGGACAAGAGACCCAGTACTTC
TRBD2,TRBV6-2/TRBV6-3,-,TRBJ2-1,CASSYYISGSNEQFF,TGTGCCAGCAGTTACTATATTAGCGGGAGCAATGAGCAGTTCTTC
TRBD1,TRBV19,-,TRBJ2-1,CASRPNRGNEQFF,TGTGCCAGTAGACCTAACAGGGGAAATGAGCAGTTCTTC
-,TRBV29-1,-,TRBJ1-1,CSVPTGRNTEAFF,TGCAGCGTTCCTACAGGGAGGAACACTGAAGCTTTCTTT
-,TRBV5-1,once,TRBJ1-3,CASSLDQGNTIYF,TGCGCCAGCAGCTTGGACCAGGGAAACACCATATATTTT
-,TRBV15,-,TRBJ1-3,CATSREPPFSQGPPGNTIYF,TGTGCCACCAGCAGAGAGCCCCCTTTTTCACAGGGCCCCCCTGGAAACACCATATATTTT
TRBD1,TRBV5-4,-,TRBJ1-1,CASSTPHTGGQTEAFF,TGTGCCAGCAGCACTCCCCACACAGGGGGCCAAACTGAAGCTTTCTTT
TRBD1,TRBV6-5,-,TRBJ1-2,CASSNRGGYGYTF,TGTGCCAGCAGTAACAGGGGTGGCTATGGCTACACCTTC
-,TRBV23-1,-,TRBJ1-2,CASSPRGGNYGYTF,TGCGCCAGCAGTCCCCGAGGAGGGAACTATGGCTACACCTTC
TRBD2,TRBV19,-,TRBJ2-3,CASSIRPAGRAVGTDTQYF,TGTGCCAGTAGTATACGGCCCGCCGGGAGGGCAGTGGGCACAGATACGCAGTATTTT
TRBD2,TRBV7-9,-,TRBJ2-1,CASSSHNGGGREQFF,TGTGCCAGCAGCTCCCACAACGGGGGCGGGAGGGAGCAGTTCTTC
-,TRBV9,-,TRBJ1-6,CASSGSRTVSSYNSPLHF,TGTGCCAGCAGCGGCAGCCGGACAGTAAGCTCCTATAATTCACCCCTCCACTTT
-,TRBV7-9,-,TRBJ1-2,CASSRSDRHYGYTF,TGTGCCAGCAGCAGGAGCGACAGGCACTATGGCTACACCTTC
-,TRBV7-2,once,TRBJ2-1,CASSNPTYNEQFF,TGTGCCAGCAGCAATCCAACCTACAATGAGCAGTTCTTC
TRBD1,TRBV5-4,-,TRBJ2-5,CASRQGEETQYF,TGTGCCAGTCGACAGGGAGAAGAGACCCAGTACTTC
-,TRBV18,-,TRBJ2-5,CASSPFSGTQYF,TGTGCCAGCTCACCTTTTTCAGGGACCCAGTACTTC
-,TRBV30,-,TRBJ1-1,CAWSGQGGTEAFF,TGTGCCTGGAGTGGGCAGGGAGGGACTGAAGCTTTCTTT
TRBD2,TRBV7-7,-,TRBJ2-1,CASSPGTSGDNEQFF,TGTGCCAGCAGCCCAGGGACTAGCGGGGACAATGAGCAGTTCTTC
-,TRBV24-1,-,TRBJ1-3,CATSDPFGTIYF,TGTGCCACCAGTGATCCCTTCGGCACCATATATTTT
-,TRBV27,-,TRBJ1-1,CASMADRQNTEAFF,TGTGCCAGCATGGCCGACAGGCAAAACACTGAAGCTTTCTTT
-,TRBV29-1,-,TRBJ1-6,CSVGGGEGNSPLHF,TGCAGCGTAGGGGGTGGGGAGGGAAATTCACCCCTCCACTTT
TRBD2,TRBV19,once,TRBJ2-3,CASIPTAPFTSGGRADTQYF,TGTGCCAGTATCCCAACGGCCCCCTTTACTAGCGGGGGGAGGGCAGATACGCAGTATTTT
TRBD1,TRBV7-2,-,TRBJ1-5,CASSSDRAVNQPQHF,TGTGCCAGCAGCTCGGACAGGGCCGTCAATCAGCCCCAGCATTTT
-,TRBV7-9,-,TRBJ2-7,CASSPQGSEQYF,TGTGCCAGCAGCCCACAGGGAAGCGAGCAGTACTTC
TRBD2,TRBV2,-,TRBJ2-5,CAGAGGVHRETQYF,TGTGCCGGAGCGGGGGGGGTTCATCGAGAGACCCAGTACTTC
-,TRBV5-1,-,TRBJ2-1,CASSLAERYNEQFF,TGCGCCAGCAGCTTGGCTGAGCGGTACAATGAGCAGTTCTTC
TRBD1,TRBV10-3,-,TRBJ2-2,CATSGTVKDTGELFF,TGTGCCACCTCTGGGACAGTAAAAGACACCGGGGAGCTGTTTTTT
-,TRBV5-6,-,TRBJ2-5,CASSFSGHLMTQYF,TGTGCCAGCAGCTTCTCTGGACACCTAATGACCCAGTACTTC